This T cell receptor beta chain was found in a study of blood T cell repertoires in COVID-19. Across the whole study: The origin of the acute and convalescent COVID-19 samples was the United States, Italy and Spain. Sample material is recorded as cDNA or gDNA derived from T cells, B-cell-depleted T cells, or PBMCs.

Original processing methods: From reference gene primer amplification, estimates of nucleated cell counts were derived. Measured with immunoSEQ multiplex PCR; TCRdb has only the in-frame clones, and not every one. The V and J calls and clone size are taken from that table; D and trimming were inferred from the DNA. Among tens of thousands of clones listed, over 75% were seen once. The length of the CDR3 is 19 residues. Trimming left V 3 bases short and J 0 bases short, with 22 bases between. Germline V gene lookup returns CDR1 MDHEN and CDR2 SYDVKM. The V call is TRBV28, the J call TRBJ2-3; perhaps TRBD2 as D (5 bases). Sequencing used peripheral blood. The receptor's source is a human donor in a cohort sampled during active COVID-19. For the CDR3, the DNA is TGTGCCAGCAGTTTGGGGTTGCGGGTCTACCGCACTAGCACAGATACGCAGTATTTT. Its translation is CASSLGLRVYRTSTDTQYF. Supplemented by reference TRBV28 and TRBJ2-3, the full variable domain reads DVKVTQSSRYLVKRTGEKVFLECVQDMDHENMFWYRQDPGLGLRLIYFSYDVKMKEKGDIPEGYSVSREKKERFSLILESASTNQTSMYLCASSLGLRVYRTSTDTQYFGPGTRLTVL.